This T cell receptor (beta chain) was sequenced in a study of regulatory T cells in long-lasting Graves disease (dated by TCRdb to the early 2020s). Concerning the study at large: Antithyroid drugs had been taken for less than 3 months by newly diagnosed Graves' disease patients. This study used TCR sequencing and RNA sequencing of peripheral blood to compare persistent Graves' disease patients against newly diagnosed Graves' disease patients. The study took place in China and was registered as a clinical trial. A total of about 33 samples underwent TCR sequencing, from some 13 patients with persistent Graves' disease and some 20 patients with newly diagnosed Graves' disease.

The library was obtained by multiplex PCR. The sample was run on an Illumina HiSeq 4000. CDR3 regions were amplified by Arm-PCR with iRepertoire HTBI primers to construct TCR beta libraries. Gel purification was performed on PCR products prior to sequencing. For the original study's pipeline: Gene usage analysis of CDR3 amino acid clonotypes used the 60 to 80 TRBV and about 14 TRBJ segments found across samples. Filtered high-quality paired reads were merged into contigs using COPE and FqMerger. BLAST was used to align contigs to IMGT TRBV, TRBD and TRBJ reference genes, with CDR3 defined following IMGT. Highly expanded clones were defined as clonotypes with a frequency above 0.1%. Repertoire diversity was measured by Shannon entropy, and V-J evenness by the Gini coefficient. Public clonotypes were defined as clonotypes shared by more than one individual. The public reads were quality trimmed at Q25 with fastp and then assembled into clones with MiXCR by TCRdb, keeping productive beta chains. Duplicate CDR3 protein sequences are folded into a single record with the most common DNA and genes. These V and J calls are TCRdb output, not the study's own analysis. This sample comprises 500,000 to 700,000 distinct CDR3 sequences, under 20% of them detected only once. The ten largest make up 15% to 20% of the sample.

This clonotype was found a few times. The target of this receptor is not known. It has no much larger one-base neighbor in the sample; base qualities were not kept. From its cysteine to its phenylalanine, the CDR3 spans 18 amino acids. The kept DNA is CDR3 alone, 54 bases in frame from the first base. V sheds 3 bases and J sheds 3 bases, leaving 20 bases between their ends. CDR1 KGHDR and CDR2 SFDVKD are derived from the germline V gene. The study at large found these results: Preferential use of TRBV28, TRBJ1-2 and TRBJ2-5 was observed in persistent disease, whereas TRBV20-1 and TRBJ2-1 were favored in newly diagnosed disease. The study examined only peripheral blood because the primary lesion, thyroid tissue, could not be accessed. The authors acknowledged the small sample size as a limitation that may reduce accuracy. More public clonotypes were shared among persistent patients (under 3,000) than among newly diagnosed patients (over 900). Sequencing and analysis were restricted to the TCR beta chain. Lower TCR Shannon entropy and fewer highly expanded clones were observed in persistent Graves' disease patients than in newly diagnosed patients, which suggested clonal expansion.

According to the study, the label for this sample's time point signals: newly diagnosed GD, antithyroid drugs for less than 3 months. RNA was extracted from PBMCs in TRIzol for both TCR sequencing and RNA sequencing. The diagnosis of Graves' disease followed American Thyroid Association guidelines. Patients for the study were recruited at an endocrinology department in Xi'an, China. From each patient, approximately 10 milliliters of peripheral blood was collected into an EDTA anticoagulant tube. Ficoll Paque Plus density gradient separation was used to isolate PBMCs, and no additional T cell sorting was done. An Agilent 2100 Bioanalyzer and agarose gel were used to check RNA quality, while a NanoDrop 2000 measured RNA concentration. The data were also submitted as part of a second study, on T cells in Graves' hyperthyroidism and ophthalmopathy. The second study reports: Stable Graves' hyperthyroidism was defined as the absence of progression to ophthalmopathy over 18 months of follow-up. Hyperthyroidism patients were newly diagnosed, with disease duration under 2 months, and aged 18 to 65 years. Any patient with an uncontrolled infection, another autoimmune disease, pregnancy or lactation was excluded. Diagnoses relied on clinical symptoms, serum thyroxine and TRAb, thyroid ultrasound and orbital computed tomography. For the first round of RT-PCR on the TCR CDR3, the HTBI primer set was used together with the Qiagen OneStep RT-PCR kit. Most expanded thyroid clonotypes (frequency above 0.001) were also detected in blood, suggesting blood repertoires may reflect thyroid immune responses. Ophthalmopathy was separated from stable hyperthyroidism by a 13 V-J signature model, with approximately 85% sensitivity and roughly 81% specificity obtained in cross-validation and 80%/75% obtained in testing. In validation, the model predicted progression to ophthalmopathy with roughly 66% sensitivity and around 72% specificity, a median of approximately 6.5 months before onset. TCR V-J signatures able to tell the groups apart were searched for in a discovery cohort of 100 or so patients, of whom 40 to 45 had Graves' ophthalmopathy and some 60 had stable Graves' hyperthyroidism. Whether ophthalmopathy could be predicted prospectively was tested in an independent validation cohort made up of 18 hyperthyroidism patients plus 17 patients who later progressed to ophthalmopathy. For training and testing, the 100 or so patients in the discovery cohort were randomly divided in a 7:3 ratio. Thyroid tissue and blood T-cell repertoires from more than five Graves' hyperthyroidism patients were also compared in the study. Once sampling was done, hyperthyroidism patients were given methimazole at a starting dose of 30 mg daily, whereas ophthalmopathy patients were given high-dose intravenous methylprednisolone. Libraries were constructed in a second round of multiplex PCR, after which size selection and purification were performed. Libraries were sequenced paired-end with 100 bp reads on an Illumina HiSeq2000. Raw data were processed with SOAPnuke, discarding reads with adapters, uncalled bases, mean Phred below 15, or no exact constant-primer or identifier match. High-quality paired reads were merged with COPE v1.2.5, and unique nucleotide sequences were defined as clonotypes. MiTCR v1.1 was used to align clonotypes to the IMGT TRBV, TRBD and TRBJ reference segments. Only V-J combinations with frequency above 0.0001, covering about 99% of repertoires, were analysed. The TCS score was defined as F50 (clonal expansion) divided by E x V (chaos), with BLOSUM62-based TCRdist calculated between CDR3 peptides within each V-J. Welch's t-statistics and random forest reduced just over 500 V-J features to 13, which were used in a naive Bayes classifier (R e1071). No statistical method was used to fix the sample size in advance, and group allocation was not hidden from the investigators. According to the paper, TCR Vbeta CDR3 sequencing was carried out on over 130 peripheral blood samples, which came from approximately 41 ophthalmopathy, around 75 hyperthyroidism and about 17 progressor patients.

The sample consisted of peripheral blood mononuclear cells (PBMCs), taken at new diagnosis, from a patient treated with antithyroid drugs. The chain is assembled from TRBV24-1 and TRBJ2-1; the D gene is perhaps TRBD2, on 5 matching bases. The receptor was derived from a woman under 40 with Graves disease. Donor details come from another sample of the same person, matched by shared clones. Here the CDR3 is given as CATSDRAWTSPFYNEQFF. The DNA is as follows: TGTGCCACCAGTGATCGAGCCTGGACTTCACCCTTCTACAATGAGCAGTTCTTC.